This T cell receptor beta chain was sequenced during a study of STAT5B mutations in CD4+ large granular lymphocyte leukemia. The CDR3 is 15 residues long. Per germline, CDR1 SGHDN and CDR2 FVKESK. V dropped 0 bases and J dropped 5 bases, with 12 bases sitting between them. In the source study's methods: Productive clonotypes were detectable down to 2.59 x 10-5 frequency. The repertoire was sequenced with immunoSEQ multiplex PCR; TCRdb's copy has only in-frame clones and lacks some. V, J and clone size are those of that table, while D and trimming were read from the DNA. This sample has 30,000 to 40,000 clones; approximately 69% occur once, and the top ten carry approximately 2.5%.

V gene TRBV14 combines with J gene TRBJ2-3; D possibly matches TRBD1 or TRBD2 (6 bases each). This receptor was obtained from a human donor in good health. Material: CD4+ T cells from blood buffy coats. This CDR3 is CASSQDLGGGDTQYF. CDR3 sequence (DNA): TGTGCCAGCAGCCAAGATCTCGGAGGGGGAGATACGCAGTATTTT.